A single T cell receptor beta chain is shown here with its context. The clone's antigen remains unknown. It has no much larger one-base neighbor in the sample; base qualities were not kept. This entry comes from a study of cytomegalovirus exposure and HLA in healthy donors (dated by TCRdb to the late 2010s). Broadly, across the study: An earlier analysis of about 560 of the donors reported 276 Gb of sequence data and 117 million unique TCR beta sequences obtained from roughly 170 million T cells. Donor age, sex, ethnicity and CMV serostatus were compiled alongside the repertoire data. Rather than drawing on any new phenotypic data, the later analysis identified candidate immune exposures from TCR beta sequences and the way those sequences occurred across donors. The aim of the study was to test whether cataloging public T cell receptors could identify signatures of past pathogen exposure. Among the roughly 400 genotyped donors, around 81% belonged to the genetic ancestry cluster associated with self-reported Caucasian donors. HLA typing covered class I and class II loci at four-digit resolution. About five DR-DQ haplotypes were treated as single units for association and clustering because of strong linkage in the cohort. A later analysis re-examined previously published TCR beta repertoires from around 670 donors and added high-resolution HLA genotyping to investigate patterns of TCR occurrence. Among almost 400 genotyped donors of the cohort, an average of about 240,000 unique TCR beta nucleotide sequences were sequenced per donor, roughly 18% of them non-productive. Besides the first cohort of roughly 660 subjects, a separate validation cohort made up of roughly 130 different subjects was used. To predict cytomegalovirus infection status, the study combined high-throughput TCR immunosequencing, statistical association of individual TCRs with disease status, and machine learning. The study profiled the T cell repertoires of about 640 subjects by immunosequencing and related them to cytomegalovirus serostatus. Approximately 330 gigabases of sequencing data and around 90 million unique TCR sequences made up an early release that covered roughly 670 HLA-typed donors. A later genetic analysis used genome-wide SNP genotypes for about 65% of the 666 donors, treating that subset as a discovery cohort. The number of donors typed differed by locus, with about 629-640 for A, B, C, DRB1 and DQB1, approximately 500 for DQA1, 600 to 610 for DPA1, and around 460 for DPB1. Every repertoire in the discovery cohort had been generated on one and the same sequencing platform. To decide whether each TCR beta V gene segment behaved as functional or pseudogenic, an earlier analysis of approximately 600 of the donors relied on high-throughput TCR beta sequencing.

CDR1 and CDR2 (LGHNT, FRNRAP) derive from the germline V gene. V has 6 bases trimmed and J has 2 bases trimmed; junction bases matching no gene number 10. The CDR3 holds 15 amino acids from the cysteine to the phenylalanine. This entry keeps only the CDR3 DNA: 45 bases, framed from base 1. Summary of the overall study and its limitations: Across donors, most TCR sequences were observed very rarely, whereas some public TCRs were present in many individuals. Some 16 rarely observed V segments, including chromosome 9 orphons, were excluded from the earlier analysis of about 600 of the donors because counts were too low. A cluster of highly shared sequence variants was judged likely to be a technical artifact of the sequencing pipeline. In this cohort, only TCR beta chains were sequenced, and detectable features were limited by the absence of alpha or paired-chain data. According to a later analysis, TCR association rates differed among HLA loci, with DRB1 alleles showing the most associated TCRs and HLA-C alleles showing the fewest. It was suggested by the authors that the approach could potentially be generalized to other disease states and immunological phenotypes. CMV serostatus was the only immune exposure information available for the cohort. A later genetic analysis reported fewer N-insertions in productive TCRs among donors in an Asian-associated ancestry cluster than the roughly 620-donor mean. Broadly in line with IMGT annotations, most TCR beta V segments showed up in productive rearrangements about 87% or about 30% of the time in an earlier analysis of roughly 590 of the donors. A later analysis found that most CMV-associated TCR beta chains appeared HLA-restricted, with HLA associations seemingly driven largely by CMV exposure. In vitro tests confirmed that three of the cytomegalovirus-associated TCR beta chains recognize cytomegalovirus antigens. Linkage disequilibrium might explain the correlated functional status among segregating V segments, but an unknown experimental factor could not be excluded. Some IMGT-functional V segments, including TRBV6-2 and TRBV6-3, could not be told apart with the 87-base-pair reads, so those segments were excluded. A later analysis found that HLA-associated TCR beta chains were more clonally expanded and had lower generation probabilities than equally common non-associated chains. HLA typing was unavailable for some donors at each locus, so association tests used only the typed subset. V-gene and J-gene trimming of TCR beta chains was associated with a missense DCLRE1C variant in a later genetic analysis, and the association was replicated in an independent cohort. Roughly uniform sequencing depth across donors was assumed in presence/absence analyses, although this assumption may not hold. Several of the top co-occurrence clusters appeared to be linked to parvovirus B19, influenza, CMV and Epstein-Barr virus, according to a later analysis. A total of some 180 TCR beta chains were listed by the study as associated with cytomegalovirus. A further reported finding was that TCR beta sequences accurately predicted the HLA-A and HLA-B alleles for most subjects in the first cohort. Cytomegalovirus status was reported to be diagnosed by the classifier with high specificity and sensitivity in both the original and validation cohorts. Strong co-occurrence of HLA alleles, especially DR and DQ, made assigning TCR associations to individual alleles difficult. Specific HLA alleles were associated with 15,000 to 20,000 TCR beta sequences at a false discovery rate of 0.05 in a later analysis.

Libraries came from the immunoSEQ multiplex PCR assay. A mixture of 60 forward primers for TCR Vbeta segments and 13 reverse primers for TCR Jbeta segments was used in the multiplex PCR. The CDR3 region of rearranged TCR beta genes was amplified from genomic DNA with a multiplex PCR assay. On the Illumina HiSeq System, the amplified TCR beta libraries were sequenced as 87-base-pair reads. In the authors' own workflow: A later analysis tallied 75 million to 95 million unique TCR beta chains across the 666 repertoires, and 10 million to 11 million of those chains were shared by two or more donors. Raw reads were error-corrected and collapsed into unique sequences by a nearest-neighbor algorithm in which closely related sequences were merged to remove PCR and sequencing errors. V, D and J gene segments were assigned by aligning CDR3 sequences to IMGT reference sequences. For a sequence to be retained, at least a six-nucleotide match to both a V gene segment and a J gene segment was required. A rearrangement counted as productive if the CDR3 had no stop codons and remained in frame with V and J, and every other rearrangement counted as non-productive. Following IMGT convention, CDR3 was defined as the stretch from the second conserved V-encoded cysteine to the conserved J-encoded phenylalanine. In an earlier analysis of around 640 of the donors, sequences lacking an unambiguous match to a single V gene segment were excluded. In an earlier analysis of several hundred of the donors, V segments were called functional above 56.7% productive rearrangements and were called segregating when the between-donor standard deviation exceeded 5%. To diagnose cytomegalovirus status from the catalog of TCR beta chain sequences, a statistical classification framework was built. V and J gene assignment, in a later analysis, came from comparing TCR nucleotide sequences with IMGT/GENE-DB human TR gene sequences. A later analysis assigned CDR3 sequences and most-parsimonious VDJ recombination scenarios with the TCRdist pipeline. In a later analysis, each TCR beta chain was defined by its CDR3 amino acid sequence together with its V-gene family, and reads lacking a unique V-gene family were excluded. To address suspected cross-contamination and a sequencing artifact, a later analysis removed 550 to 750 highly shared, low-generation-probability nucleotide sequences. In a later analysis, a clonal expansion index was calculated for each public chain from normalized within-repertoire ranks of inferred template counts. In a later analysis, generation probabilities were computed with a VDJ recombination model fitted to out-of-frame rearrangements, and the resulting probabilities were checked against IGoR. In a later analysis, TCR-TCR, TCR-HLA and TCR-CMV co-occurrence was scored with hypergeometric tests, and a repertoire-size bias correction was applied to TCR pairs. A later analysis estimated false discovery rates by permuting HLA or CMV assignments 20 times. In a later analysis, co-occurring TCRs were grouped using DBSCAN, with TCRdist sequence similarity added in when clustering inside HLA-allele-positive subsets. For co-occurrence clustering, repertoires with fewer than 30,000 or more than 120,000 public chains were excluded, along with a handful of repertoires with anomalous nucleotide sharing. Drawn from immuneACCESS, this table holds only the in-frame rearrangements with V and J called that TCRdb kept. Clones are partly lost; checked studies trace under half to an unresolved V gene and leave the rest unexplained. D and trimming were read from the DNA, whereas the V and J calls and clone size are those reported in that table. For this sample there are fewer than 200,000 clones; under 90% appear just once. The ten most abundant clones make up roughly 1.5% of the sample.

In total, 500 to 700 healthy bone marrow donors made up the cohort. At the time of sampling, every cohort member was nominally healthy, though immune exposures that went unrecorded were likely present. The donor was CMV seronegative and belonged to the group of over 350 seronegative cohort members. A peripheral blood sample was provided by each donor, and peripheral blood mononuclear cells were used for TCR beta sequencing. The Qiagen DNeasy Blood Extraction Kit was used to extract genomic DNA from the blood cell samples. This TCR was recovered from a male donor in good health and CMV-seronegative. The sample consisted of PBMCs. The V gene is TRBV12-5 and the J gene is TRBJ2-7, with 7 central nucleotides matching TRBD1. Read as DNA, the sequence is TGTGCTAGTGGCCGCAAGACAGGGCGAACCTACGAGCAGTACTTC. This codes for CASGRKTGRTYEQYF. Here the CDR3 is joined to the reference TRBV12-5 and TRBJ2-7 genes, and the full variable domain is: DARVTQTPRHKVTEMGQEVTMRCQPILGHNTVFWYRQTMMQGLELLAYFRNRAPLDDSGMPKDRFSAEMPDATLATLKIQPSEPRDSAVYFCASGRKTGRTYEQYFGPGTRLTVT.